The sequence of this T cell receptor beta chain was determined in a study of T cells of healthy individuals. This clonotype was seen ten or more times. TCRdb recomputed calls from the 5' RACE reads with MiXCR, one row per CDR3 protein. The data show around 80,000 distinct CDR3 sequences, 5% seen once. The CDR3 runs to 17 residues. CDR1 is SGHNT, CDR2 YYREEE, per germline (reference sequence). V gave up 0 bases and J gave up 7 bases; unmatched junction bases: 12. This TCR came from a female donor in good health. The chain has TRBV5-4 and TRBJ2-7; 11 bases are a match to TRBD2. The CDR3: CASSLAAELAGVGEQYF. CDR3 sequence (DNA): TGTGCCAGCAGCTTGGCCGCGGAACTAGCGGGAGTTGGAGAGCAGTACTTC.